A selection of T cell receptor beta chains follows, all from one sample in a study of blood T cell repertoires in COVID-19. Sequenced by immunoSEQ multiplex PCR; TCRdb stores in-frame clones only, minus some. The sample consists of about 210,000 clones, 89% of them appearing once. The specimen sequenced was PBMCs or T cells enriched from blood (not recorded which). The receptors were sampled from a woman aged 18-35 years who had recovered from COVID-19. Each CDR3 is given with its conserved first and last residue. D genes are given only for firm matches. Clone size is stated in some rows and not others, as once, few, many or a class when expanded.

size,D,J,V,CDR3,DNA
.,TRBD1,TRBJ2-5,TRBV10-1,CASSATQGGGETQYF,TGCGCCAGCAGTGCGACCCAAGGGGGCGGTGAGACCCAGTACTTC
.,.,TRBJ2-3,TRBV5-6,CASSLLWRDGGDTQYF,TGTGCCAGCAGCTTGCTTTGGAGGGACGGTGGGGATACGCAGTATTTT
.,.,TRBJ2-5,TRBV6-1,CASSDAPGIRETQYF,TGTGCCAGCAGTGATGCCCCCGGGATAAGGGAGACCCAGTACTTC
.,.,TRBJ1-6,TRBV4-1,CASSQAGHSPLHF,TGCGCCAGCAGCCAAGCCGGTCATTCACCCCTCCACTTT
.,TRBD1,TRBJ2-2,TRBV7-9,CASSIRTGPTGELFF,TGTGCCAGCAGCATCCGGACAGGGCCCACCGGGGAGCTGTTTTTT
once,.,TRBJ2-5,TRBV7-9,CASSPSVYQETQYF,TGTGCCAGCAGCCCCAGCGTGTACCAAGAGACCCAGTACTTC
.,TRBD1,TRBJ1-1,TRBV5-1,CASSRGQGVNTEAFF,TGCGCCAGCAGCCGCGGGCAGGGGGTGAACACTGAAGCTTTCTTT
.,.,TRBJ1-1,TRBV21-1,CASFRWTEAFF,TGTGCCAGCTTTAGATGGACTGAAGCTTTCTTT
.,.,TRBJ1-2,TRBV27,CASKAALPKGGTGYTF,TGTGCCAGCAAAGCCGCTCTCCCCAAGGGGGGGACTGGCTACACCTTC
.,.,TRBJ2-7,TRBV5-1,CASSWDTHDEQYF,TGCGCCAGCTCCTGGGACACCCACGACGAGCAGTACTTC
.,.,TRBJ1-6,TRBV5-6,CASSLQASNSPLHF,TGTGCCAGCAGCTTACAGGCCAGTAATTCACCCCTCCACTTT
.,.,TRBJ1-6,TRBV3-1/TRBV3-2,CASRAGARSSYNSPLHF,TGTGCCAGCCGGGCAGGGGCGAGAAGCTCCTATAATTCACCCCTCCACTTT
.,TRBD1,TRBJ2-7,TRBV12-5,CASDFRTGTYWQYF,TGTGCTAGTGATTTTCGGACAGGGACCTACTGGCAGTACTTC
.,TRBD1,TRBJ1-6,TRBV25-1,CASSDPGDRNHF,TGTGCCAGCAGTGATCCCGGGGACAGGAACCACTTT
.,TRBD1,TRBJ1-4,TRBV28,CASSSYRGTNEKLFF,TGTGCCAGCAGTTCCTACAGGGGCACTAATGAAAAACTGTTTTTT